This T cell receptor (beta chain) was captured in a study of T cell repertoires in cytomegalovirus infection. On this clonotype itself: What it binds is unknown.

MiXCR, applied by TCRdb to the reads, yields one record per CDR3 protein. This sample carries approximately 730,000 distinct CDR3 sequences, approximately 32% of them seen once, and the ten largest clones take 13%. The source of this sequence is a human donor in good health (CMV status not recorded). Some clones in this sample may be carry-over from other donors' samples. Sequencing was performed on cultured CD8+ T cells from PBMCs, taken from culture after CMV antigen stimulation.

As DNA, the CDR3 is TGTGCCAGCAGTTCGACAGGAGGGATAAGCACAGATACGCAGTATTTT. It specifies CASSSTGGISTDTQYF. The rearrangement joins TRBV6-6 to TRBJ2-3, with D possibly called TRBD1 or TRBD2 (6 bases each). The ends were cut back, 4 bases at V and 0 bases at J, with 14 bases in the middle. The CDR3 length is 16 residues. Per the germline V gene, CDR1 is MNHNY and CDR2 is SVGAGI (reference sequence).